This T cell receptor (beta chain) was retrieved from a study of blood T cell repertoires in COVID-19. At the level of the study: There were acute and convalescent COVID-19 samples, and they came from the United States, Italy and Spain.

The length of the CDR3 is 16 residues. Germline lookup yields CDR1 KGHSH and CDR2 LQKENI. V lost 0 bases, J lost 4 bases, and 8 bases stayed unmatched. A single count supports this clone. In the original analysis: Reference gene primers were amplified, and this amplification served to estimate nucleated cell counts. Sequencing was performed with immunoSEQ multiplex PCR; in TCRdb, only in-frame clones are kept and a portion is missing. V and J calls and clone size follow that table, whereas D and trimming were derived from the DNA. The profile covers about 150,000 clones, with 75% to 90% appearing a single time and 2.2% taken by the ten largest.

The sample consisted of peripheral blood. The receptor's source is a man in his 70s with acute or convalescent COVID-19. The chain has TRBV18 and TRBJ2-7, with TRBD2 identical over 8 bases. Here the CDR3 reads CASSPPSSGGQYEQYF. As DNA, the CDR3 is TGTGCCAGCTCACCACCTTCCTCGGGGGGGCAGTACGAGCAGTACTTC. Filled out from reference TRBV18 and TRBJ2-7, the complete variable domain reads NAGVMQNPRHLVRRRGQEARLRCSPMKGHSHVYWYRQLPEEGLKFMVYLQKENIIDESGMPKERFSAEFPKEGPSILRIQQVVRGDSAAYFCASSPPSSGGQYEQYFGPGTRLTVT.